This T cell receptor beta chain was sequenced for a study of T cell repertoires in cytomegalovirus infection (dated by TCRdb to between 2019 and 2020). With regard to the full study: Alongside well-studied HLA-B-restricted epitopes, the peptide stimulations were aimed at recently identified HLA-C-restricted CMV epitopes, whose presentation resists viral immunomodulation. The HLA type of each donor mattered for the analysis, because public TCR beta signatures pointed to carriage of CMV infection along with the matching HLA type.

CDR1 DFQATT and CDR2 SNEGSKA are derived from the germline V gene (reference sequence). V and J lose 3 bases and 4 bases, and a span of 7 bases separates them. The CDR3 runs 12 amino acids, cysteine and phenylalanine included. This entry keeps only the CDR3 DNA: 36 bases, framed from base 1. On this clonotype: The clone's antigen remains unknown. No per-base quality is available; no much larger clone lies one base away.

This sample was sequenced with an Illumina HiSeq 1500. The public reads were run again by TCRdb, first through fastp at Q25 and then through MiXCR, and only productive beta chains were kept. CDR3 protein sequences are deduplicated, and each keeps its most common genes and DNA. Counted in this sample were about 20,000 distinct CDR3 sequences; 42% of them appeared once. The ten largest clonotypes hold just under 95% of the sample. Findings and caveats that apply to the study as a whole: In both this cohort and an independent roughly 330-donor cohort, the cumulative frequency of public TCR beta family members distinguished carriers of CMV infection plus the relevant HLA type. The ex vivo response was dominated by HLA-C-restricted CMV-specific TCR beta clonotypes, and the single most frequent clonotype in two of eight donors was supplied by these HLA-C-restricted clonotypes.

The treatment or condition tag for this specimen amounts to: in vitro stimulation with specific CMV peptide epitopes to enrich CMV-specific T cells. The rearrangement combines TRBV20-1 with TRBJ1-5; the D gene identity is not certain. The material was CD8+ T cells from cultured PBMCs, obtained from culture after CMV antigen stimulation. This receptor was obtained from a human donor in good health (CMV status not recorded). Some clones in this sample may be carry-over from other donors' samples. The nucleotide sequence is TGCAGTGCTAGGGCCCCAAATCAGCCCCAGCATTTT. Translated, it gives CSARAPNQPQHF.